The following is a T cell receptor beta chain sequence with its context. Its antigen is not identified. No patient escaped relapse after autologous stem cell transplantation, and brentuximab vedotin exposure varied. The source of the sample is a study of PD-1 blockade in classical Hodgkin lymphoma. Findings and limits, study-wide: Complete responders had baseline diversity similar to newly diagnosed patients. CD4+ TCR diversity, unlike CD8+, climbed significantly by C4D1.

Assay used: immunoSEQ multiplex PCR; TCRdb lists only in-frame clones, some missing. The table has about 86,000 clones, approximately 91% seen once. The TCR comes from a human donor with classical Hodgkin lymphoma. Sequencing used peripheral blood mononuclear cells (PBMCs), obtained at baseline.

The CDR3 reads CSVDLLKMNTEAFF. In DNA form, the CDR3 reads TGCAGCGTTGACCTACTAAAAATGAACACTGAAGCTTTCTTT. This chain connects TRBV29-1 to TRBJ1-1; no clear D. Trimming took off 3 bases at V and 0 bases at J, with 11 bases between the two ends. CDR1 is SQVTM, CDR2 ANQGSEA, per germline. The CDR3 totals 14 residues.